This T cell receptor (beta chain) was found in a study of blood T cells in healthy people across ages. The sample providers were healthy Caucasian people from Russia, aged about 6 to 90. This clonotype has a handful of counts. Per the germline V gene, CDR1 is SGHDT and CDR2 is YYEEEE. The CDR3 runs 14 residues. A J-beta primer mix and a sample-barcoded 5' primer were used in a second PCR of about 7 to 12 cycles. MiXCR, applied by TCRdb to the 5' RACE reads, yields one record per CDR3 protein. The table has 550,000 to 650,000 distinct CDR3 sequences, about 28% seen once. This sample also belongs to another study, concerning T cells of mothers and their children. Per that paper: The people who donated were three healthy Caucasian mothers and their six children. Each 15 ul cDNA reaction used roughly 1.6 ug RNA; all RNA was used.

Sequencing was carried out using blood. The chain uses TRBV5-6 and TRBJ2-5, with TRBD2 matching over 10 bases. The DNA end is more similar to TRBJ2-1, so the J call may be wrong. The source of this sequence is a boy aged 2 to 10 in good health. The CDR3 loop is CASSLYLAGDEQFF. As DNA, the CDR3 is TGTGCCAGCAGCTTGTATCTAGCGGGAGATGAGCAGTTCTTC.